This T cell receptor (beta chain) derives from a study of beta chain features in type 1 diabetes. Findings of the study overall: Patients with type 1 diabetes showed fewer VDJ junction insertions and more deletions. The naive, central memory and Treg TCRB repertoires of patients appeared to be more similar to one another than those of healthy donors.

There was one heparinised blood draw per donor, averaging around 0.11 L. Central memory, naive, regulatory and stem cell-like memory CD4+ cells were sorted by CD45RO/CCR7/CD25/CD127/CD95/CD27. A word on this clone: What it binds is unknown.

The authors reverse transcribed all of the isolated RNA, so sequencing captured expressed TCRB transcripts. Here immunoSEQ multiplex PCR was the method, and the copy in TCRdb shows in-frame clones only, minus some. There are around 500,000 clones in the sample; about an eighth occur only once, and less than 0.06% lies in the top ten. This TCR came from a woman between 18 and 29 years old in good health. The sample was naive CD4+ T cells from blood.

The CDR3 bases are TGTGCCAGCAGCGTAGGCCCAGGCTACAATGAGCAGTTCTTC. This codes for CASSVGPGYNEQFF. The J gene is TRBJ2-1, the V gene TRBV9, with D unresolved. The germline V gene encodes CDR1 SGDLS and CDR2 YYNGEE. The CDR3 consists of 14 residues. With 0 bases removed from V and 3 bases from J, the gap between germline ends came to 7 bases.